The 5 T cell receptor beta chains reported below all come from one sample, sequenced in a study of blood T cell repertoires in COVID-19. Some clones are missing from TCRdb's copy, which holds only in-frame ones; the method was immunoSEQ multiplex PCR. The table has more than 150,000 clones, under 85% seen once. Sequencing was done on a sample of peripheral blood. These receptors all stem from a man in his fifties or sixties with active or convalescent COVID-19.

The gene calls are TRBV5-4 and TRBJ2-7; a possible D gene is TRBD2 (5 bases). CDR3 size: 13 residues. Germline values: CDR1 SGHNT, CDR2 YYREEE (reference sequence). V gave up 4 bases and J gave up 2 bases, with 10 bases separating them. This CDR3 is CASSNSSPYEQYF. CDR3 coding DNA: TGTGCCAGCAGCAACTCTAGCCCCTACGAGCAGTACTTC.

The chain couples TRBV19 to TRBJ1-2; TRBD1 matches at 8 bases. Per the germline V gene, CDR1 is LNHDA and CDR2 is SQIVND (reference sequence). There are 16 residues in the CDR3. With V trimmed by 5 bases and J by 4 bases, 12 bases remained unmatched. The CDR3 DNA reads TGTGCCAGTAGTGTAAACGGACAGGGTTTGGGCTATGGCTACACCTTC. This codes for CASSVNGQGLGYGYTF.

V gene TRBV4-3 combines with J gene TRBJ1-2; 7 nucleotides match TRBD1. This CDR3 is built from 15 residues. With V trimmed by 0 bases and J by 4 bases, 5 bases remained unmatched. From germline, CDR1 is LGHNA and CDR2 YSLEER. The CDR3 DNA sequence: TGCGCCAGCAGCCAAGAAGGGACAGCTCTCTATGGCTACACCTTC. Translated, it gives CASSQEGTALYGYTF.

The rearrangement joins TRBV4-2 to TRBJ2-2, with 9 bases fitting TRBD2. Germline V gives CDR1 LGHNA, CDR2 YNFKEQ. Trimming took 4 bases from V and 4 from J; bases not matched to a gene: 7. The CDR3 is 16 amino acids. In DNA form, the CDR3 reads TGTGCCAGCAGCCCCCAGGGCGGGAGGGTCACCGGGGAGCTGTTTTTT. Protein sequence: CASSPQGGRVTGELFF.

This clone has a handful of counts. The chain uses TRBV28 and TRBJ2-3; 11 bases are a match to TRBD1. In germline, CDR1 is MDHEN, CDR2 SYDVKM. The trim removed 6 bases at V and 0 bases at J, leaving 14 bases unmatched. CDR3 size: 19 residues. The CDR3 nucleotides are TGTGCCAGCAGCTCCGGGACAGGGGGACGACGGGGGAGCACAGATACGCAGTATTTT. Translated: CASSSGTGGRRGSTDTQYF.